This TCR beta chain is from a study of T cells in tuberculosis. The ends lost 1 base at V and 8 bases at J; junction bases unmatched: 8. CDR1 and CDR2 (germline): MGHDK, SYGVNS. The CDR3 is made up of 15 amino acids. A note on this clone: No antigen is known for it.

Overall study findings and caveats: Shorter CDR3-alpha in active tuberculosis partly drove smaller distances.

Sequencing used immunoSEQ multiplex PCR; TCRdb keeps in-frame clones, though not all of them. The sample has tens of thousands of clones; approximately 93% are singletons. V gene TRBV25-1 combines with J gene TRBJ2-1; 7 bases fit TRBD2. The specimen was PBMCs. The receptor's source is a donor aged 10-29 years with latent tuberculosis or without tuberculosis infection. CDR3 residues: CASSESGTNYDEQFF. CDR3 bases: TGTGCCAGCAGTGAATCGGGGACTAATTACGATGAGCAGTTCTTC.